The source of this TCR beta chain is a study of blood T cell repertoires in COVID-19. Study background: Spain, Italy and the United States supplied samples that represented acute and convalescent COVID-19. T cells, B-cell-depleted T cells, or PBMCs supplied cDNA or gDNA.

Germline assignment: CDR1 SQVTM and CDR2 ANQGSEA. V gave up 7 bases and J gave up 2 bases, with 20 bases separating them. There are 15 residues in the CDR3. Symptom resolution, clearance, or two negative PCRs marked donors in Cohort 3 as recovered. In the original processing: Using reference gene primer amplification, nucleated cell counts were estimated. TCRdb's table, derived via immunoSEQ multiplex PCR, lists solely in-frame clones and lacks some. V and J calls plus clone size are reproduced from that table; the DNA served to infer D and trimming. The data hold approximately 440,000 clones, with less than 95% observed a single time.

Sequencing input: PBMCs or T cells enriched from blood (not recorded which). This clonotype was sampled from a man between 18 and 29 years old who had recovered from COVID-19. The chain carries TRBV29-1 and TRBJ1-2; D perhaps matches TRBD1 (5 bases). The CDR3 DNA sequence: TGCAGCGGCCTAACTCAGGGCTCCTCCAACTATGGCTACACCTTC. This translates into CSGLTQGSSNYGYTF.